The clone carrying this TCR beta chain was seen repeatedly, ten times or more. Separate cDNA molecules each had unique molecular identifiers attached to them. MiXCR, run by TCRdb on the 5' RACE reads, gives a single entry per CDR3 protein. The table shows some 42,000 distinct CDR3 sequences, with roughly 6% occurring only once. The data stem from a study of early T cells in non-severe SARS-CoV-2 infection. Study summary: Chains from this unsorted whole-blood bulk RNA could not be paired.

This CDR3 has 14 amino acids. Germline V gives CDR1 MNHEY, CDR2 SVGEGT. The V end lost 2 bases, the J end lost 7 bases, and 11 bases lay between the germline ends. This chain links TRBV6-2 or TRBV6-3 with TRBJ2-2; no reliable D call. Specimen: whole blood, collected at baseline. The sequence came from an adult who was a healthcare worker with PCR-confirmed SARS-CoV-2 infection or an uninfected control (not recorded which). CDR3 loop: CASSYGFVVGELFF. The CDR3 DNA sequence: TGTGCCAGCAGTTACGGGTTTGTCGTCGGGGAGCTGTTTTTT.